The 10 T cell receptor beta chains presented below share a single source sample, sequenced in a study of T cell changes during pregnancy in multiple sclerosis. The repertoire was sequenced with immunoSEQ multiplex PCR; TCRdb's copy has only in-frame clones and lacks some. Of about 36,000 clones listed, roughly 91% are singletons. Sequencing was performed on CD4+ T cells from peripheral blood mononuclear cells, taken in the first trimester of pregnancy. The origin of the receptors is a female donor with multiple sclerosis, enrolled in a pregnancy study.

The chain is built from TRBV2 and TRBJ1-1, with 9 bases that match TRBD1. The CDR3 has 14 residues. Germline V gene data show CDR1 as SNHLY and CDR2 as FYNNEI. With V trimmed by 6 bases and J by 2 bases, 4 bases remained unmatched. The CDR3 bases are TGTGCCAGCAGGCGGGACAGGGTTAACACTGAAGCTTTCTTT. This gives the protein CASRRDRVNTEAFF.

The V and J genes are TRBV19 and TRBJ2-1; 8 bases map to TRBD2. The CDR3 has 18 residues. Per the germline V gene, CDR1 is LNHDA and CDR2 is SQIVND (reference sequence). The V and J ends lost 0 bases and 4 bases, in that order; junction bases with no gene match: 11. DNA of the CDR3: TGTGCCAGTAGTATAGATCGGGGGGGAGGGCCGGGTTACAATGAGCAGTTCTTC. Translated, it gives CASSIDRGGGPGYNEQFF. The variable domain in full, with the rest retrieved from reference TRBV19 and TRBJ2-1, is DGGITQSPKYLFRKEGQNVTLSCEQNLNHDAMYWYRQDPGQGLRLIYYSQIVNDFQKGDIAEGYSVSREKKESFPLTVTSAQKNPTAFYLCASSIDRGGGPGYNEQFFGPGTRLTVL.

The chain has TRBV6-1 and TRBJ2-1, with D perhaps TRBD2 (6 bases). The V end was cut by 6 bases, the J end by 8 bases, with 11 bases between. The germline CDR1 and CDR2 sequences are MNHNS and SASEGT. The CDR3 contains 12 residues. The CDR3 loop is CASSEEGYEQFF. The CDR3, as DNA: TGTGCCAGCAGCGAGGAGGGATATGAGCAGTTCTTC.

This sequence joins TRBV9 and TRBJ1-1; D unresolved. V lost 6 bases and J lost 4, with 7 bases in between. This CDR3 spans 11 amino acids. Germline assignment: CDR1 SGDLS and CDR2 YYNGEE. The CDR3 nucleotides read TGTGCCAGCAAACAGAGCACTGAAGCTTTCTTT. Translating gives CASKQSTEAFF.

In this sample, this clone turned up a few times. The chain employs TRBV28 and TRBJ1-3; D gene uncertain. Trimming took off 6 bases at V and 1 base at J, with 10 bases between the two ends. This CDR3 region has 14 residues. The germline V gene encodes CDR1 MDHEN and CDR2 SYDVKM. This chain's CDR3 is CASSKTRSGNTIYF. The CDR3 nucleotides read TGTGCCAGCAGCAAGACAAGATCTGGAAACACCATATATTTT.

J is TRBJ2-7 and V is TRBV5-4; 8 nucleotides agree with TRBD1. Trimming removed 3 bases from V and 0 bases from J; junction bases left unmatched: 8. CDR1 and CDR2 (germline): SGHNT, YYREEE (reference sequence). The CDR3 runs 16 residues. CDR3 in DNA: TGTGCCAGCAGCTCCGGACAGGGAGGCGTCTCCTACGAGCAGTACTTC. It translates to CASSSGQGGVSYEQYF. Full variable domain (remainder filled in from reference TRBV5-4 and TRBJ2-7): ETGVTQSPTHLIKTRGQQVTLRCSSQSGHNTVSWYQQALGQGPQFIFQYYREEENGRGNFPPRFSGLQFPNYSSELNVNALELDDSALYLCASSSGQGGVSYEQYFGPGTRLTVT.

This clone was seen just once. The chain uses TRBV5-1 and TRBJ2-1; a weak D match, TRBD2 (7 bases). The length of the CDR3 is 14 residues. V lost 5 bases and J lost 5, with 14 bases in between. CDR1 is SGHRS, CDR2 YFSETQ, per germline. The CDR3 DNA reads TGCGCCAGCAGAGGGGGGGGAGTAAACAATGAGCAGTTCTTC. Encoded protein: CASRGGGVNNEQFF. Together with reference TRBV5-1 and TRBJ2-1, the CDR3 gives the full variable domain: KAGVTQTPRYLIKTRGQQVTLSCSPISGHRSVSWYQQTPGQGLQFLFEYFSETQRNKGNFPGRFSGRQFSNSRSEMNVSTLELGDSALYLCASRGGGVNNEQFFGPGTRLTVL.

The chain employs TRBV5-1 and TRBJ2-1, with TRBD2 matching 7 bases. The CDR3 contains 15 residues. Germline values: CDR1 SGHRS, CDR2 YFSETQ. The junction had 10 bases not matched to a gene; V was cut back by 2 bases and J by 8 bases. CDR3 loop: CASSFLGGGVDEQFF. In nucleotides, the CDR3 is TGCGCCAGCAGCTTCCTGGGGGGAGGGGTCGATGAGCAGTTCTTC.

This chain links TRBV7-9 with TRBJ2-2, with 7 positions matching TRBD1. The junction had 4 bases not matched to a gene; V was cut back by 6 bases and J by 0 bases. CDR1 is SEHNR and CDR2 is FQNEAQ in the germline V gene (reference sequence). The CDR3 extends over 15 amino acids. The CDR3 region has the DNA TGTGCCAGCAGACCAGGGACAGCGAACACCGGGGAGCTGTTTTTT. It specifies CASRPGTANTGELFF.

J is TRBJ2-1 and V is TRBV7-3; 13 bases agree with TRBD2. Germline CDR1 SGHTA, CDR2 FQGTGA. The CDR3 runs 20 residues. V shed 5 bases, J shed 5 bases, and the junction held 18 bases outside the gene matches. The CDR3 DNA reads TGTGCCAGCAGCCTAATCAGGGGGACTAGCGGGACTCTCTTAAACAATGAGCAGTTCTTC. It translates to CASSLIRGTSGTLLNNEQFF. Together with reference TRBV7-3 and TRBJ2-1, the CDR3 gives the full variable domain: GAGVSQTPSNKVTEKGKYVELRCDPISGHTALYWYRQSLGQGPEFLIYFQGTGAADDSGLPNDRFFAVRPEGSVSTLKIQRTERGDSAVYLCASSLIRGTSGTLLNNEQFFGPGTRLTVL.